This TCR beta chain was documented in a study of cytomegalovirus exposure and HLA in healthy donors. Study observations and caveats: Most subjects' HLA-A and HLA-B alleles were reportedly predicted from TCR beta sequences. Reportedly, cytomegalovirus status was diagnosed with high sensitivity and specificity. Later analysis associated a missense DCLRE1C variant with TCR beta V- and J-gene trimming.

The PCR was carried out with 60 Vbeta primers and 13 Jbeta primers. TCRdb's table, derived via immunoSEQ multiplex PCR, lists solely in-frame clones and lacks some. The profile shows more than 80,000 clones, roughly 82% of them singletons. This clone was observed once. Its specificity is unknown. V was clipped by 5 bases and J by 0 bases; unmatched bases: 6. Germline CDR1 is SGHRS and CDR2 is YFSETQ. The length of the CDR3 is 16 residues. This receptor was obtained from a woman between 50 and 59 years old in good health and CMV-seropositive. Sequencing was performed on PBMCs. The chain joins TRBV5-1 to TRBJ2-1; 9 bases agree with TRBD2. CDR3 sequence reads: CASSASGGSSYNEQFF. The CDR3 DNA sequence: TGCGCCAGCAGTGCGAGCGGGGGGAGCTCCTACAATGAGCAGTTCTTC.